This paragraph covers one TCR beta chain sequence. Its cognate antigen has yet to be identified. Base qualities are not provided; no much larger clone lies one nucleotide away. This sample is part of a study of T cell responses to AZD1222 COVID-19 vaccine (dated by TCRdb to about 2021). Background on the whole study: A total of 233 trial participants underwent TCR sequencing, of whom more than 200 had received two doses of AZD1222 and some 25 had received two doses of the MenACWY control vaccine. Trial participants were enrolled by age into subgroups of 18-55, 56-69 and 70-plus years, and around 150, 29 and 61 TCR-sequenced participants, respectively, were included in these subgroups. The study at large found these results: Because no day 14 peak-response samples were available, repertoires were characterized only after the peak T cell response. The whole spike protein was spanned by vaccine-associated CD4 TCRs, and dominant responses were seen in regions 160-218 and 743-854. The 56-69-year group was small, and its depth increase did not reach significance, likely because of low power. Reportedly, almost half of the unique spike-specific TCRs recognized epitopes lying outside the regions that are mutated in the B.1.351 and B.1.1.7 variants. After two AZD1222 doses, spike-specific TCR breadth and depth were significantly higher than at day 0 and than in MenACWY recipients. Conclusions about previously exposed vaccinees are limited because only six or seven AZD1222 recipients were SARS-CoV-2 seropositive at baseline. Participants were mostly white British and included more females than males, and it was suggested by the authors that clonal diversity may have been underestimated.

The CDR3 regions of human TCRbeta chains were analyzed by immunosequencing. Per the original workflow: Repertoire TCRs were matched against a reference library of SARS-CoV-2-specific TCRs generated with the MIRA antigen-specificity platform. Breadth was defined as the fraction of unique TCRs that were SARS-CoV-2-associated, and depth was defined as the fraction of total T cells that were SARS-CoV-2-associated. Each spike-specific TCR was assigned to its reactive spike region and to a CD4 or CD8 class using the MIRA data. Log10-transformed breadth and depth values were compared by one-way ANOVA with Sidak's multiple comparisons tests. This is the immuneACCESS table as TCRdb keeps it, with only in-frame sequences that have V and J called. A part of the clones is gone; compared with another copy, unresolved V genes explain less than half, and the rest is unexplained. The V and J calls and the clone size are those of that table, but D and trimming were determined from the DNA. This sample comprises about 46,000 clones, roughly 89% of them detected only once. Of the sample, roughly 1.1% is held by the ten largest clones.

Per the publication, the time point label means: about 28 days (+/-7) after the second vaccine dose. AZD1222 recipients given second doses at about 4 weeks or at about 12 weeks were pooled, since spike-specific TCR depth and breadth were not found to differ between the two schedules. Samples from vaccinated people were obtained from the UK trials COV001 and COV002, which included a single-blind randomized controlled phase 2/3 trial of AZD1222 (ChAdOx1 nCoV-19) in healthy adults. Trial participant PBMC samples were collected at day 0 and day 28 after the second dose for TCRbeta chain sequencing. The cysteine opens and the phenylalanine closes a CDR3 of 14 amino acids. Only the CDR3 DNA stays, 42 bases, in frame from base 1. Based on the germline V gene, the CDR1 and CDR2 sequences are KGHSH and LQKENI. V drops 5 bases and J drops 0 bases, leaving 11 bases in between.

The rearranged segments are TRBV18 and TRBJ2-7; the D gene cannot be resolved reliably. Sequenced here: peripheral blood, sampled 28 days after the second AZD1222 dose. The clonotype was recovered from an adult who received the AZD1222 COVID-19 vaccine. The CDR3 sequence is CASSAILSSYEQYF. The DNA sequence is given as TGTGCCAGCTCAGCAATTTTGAGCTCCTACGAGCAGTACTTC. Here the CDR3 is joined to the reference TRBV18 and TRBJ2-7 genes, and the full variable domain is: NAGVMQNPRHLVRRRGQEARLRCSPMKGHSHVYWYRQLPEEGLKFMVYLQKENIIDESGMPKERFSAEFPKEGPSILRIQQVVRGDSAAYFCASSAILSSYEQYFGPGTRLTVT.